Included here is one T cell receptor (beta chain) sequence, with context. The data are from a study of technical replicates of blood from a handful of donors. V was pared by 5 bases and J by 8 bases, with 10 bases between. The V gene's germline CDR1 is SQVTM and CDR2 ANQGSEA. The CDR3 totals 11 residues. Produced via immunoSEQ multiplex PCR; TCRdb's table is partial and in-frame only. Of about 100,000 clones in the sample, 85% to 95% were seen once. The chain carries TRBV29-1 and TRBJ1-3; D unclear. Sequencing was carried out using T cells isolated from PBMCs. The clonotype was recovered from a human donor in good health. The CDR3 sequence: CSVYRGYTIYF. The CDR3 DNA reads TGCAGCGTTTACCGTGGCTACACCATATATTTT.